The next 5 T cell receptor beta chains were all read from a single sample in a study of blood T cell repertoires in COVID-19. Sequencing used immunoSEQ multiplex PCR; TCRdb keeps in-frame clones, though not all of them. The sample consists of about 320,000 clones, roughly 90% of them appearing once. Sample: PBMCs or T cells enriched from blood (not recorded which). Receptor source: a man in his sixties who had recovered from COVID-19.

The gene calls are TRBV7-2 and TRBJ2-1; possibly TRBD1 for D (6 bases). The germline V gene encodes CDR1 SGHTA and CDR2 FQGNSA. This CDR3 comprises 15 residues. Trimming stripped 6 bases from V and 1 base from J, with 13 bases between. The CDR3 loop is CASSRKQGSYNEQFF. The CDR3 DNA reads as TGTGCCAGCAGTCGAAAACAGGGATCCTACAATGAGCAGTTCTTC.

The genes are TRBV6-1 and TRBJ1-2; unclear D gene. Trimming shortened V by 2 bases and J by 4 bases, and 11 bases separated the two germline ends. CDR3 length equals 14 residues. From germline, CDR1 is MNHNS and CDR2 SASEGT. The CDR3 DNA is TGTGCCAGCAGTGAACGGGGAAACTTCTATGGCTACACCTTC. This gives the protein CASSERGNFYGYTF.

DNA of the CDR3: TGTGCCAGCAGCCCCCGGCCCGAGGGAACTGAAGCTTTCTTT. Translation: CASSPRPEGTEAFF. This rearrangement joins TRBV7-9 to TRBJ1-1; no firm D call. V lost 5 bases to trimming and J lost 5 bases, with 15 bases between them. CDR1 is SEHNR, CDR2 FQNEAQ, per germline (reference sequence). The CDR3 contains 14 residues.

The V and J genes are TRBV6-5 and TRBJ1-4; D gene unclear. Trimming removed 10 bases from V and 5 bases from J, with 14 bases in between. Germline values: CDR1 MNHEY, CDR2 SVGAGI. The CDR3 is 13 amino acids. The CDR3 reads CATGRTGNEKLFF. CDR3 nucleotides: TGTGCCACCGGCCGTACGGGGAATGAAAAACTGTTTTTT.

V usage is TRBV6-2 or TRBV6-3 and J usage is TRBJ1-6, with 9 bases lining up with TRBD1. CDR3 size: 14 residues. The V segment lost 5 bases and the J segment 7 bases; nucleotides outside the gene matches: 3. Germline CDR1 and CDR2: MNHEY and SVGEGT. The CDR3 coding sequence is TGTGCCAGCAGTCGACAGGGGGGAAATTCACCCCTCCACTTT. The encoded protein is CASSRQGGNSPLHF.